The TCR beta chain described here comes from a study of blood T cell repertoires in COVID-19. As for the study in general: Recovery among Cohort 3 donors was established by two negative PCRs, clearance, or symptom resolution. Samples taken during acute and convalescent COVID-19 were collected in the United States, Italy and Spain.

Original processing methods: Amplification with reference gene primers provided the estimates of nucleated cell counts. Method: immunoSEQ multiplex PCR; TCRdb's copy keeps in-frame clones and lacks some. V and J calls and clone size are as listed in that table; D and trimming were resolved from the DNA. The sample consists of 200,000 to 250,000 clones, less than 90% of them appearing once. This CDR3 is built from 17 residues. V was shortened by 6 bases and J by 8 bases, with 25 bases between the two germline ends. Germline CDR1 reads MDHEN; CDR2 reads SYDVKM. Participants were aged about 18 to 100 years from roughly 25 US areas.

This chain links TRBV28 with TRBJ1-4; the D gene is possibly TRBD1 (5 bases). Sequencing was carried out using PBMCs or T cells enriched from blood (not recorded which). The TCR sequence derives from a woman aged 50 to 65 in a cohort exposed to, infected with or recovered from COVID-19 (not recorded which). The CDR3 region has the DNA TGTGCCAGCAGCTTGATAACAGGTCCCCACCAGGCGGAAAAACTGTTTTTT. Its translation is CASSLITGPHQAEKLFF.